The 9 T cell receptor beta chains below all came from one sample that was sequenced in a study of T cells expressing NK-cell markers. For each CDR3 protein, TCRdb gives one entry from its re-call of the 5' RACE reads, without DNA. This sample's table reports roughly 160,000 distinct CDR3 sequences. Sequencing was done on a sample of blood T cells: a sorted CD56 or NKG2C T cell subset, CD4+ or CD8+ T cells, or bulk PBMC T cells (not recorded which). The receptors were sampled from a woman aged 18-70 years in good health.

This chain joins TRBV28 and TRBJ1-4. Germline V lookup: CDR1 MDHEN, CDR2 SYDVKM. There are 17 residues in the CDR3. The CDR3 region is CASSLTAVFATNEKLFF.

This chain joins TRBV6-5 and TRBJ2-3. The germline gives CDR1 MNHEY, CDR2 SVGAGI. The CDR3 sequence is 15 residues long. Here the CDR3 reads CASSYSGLARDTQYF.

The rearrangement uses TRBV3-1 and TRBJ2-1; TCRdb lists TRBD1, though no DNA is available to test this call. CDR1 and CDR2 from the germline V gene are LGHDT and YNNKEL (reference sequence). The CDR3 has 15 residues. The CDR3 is CASSPLPPTGWGQFF.

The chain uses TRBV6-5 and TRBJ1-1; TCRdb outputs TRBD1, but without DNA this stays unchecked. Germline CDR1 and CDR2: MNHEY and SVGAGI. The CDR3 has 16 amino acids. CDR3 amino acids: CASSLRTGALNTEAFF.

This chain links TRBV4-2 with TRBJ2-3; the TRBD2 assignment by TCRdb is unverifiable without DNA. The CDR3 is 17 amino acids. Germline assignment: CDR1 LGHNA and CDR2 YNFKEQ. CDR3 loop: CASSQKWSLAILDTQYF.

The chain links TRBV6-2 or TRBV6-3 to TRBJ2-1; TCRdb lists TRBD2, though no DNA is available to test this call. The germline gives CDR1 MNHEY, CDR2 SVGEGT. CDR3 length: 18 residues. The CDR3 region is CASSYSKSGLSSYNEQFF.

CDR3 in amino acids: CASSHRGIVYGYTF. The rearrangement links TRBV12-3 or TRBV12-4 to TRBJ1-2; checking the TCRdb D call of TRBD1 is not possible without DNA. The CDR3 length is 14 residues.

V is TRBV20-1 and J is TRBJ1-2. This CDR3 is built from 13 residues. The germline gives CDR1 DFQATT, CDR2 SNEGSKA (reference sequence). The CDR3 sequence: CSARDRTQWRYTF.

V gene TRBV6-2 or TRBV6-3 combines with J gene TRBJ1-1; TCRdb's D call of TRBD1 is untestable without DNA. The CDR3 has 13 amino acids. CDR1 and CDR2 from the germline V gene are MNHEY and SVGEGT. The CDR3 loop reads CASMGQLNTEAFF.